This T cell receptor (beta chain) originates from a study of blood T cell repertoires in COVID-19. Study at large: Samples of COVID-19 (acute and convalescent) were obtained from the United States, Italy and Spain.

The J segment lost 7 bases and the V segment lost 11 bases, leaving 10 bases of the junction unmatched. CDR1 and CDR2 (germline): ENHRY, SYGVKD. The CDR3 runs to 13 residues. Original data processing: Estimation of nucleated cell counts was performed using reference gene primer amplification. Generated by immunoSEQ multiplex PCR, the TCRdb table keeps only in-frame clones and is missing some. V and J calls and clone size are given by that table; D and trimming were obtained from the DNA. This table has a few hundred thousand clones, around 85% appearing once. The rearrangement uses TRBV10-3 and TRBJ2-2; TRBD1 matches 7 bases. Sequencing was carried out using PBMCs or T cells enriched from blood (not recorded which). The source of this sequence is a woman aged 45-65 years in a cohort exposed to, infected with or recovered from COVID-19 (not recorded which). CDR3 residues: CAVQGGKGGELFF. DNA of the CDR3: TGTGCCGTGCAAGGGGGCAAGGGCGGGGAGCTGTTTTTT.